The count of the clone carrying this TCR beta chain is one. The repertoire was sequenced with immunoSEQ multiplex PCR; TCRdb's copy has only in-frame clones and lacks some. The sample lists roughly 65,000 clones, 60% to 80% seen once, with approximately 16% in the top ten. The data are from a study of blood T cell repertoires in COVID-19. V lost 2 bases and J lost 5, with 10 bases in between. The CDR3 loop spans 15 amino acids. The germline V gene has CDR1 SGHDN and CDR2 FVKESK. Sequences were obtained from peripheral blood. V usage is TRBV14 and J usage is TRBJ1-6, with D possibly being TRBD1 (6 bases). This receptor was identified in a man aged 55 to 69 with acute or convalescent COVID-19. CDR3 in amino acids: CASSQYRAHNSPLHF. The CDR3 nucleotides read TGTGCCAGCAGCCAATACAGGGCCCATAATTCACCCCTCCACTTT.